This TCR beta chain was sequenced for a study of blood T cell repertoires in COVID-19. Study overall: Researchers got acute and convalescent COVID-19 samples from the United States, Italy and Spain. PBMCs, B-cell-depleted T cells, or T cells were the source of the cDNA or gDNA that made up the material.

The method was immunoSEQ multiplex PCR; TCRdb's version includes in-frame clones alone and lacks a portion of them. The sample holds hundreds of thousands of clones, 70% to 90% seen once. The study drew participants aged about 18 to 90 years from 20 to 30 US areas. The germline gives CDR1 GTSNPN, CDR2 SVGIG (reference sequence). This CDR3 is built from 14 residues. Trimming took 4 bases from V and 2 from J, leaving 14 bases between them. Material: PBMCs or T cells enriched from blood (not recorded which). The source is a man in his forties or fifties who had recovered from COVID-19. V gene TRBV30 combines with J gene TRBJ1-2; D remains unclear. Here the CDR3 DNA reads TGTGCCTGGAATAGAATGGCAGGAAACTATGGCTACACCTTC. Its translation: CAWNRMAGNYGYTF.